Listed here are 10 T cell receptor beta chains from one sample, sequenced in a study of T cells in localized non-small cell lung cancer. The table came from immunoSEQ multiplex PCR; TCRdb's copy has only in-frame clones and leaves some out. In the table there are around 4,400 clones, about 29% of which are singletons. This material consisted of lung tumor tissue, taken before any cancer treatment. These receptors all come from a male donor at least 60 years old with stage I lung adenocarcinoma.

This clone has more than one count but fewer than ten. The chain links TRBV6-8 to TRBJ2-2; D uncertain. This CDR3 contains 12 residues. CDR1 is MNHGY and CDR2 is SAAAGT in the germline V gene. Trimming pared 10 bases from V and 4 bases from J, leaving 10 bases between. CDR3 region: CAIRSSTGELFF. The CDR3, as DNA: TGTGCCATCAGGAGCAGCACCGGGGAGCTGTTTTTT.

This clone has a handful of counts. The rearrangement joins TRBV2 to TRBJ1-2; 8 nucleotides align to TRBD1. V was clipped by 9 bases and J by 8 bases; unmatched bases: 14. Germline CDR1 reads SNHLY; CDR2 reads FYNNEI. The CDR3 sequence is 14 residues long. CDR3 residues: CASGRLTGERGYTF. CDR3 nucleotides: TGTGCCAGTGGACGCTTGACAGGGGAGAGGGGCTACACCTTC.

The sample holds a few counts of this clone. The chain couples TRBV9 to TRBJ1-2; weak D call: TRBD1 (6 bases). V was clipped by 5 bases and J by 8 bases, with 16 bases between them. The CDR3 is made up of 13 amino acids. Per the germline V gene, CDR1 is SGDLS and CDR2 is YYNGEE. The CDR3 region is CASSEGGTSGYTF. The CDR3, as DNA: TGTGCCAGCAGTGAAGGGGGGACGTCGGGCTACACCTTC.

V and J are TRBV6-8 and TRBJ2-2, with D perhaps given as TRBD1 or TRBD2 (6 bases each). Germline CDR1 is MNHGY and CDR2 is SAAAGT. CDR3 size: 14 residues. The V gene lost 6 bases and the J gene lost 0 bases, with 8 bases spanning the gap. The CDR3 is CASRGGANTGELFF. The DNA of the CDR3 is TGTGCCAGCAGGGGGGGCGCGAACACCGGGGAGCTGTTTTTT.

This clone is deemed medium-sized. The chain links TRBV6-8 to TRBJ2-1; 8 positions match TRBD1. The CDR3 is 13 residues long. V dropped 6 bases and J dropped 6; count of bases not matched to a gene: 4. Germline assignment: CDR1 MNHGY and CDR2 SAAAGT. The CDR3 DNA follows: TGTGCCAGCAGGGCAACAGGGGGCAATGAGCAGTTCTTC. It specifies CASRATGGNEQFF.

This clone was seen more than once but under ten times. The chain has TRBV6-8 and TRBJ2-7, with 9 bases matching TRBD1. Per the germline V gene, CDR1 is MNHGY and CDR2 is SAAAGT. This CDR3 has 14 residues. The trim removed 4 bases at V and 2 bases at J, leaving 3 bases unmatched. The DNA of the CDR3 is TGTGCCAGCAGTTCGGACAGGGGCACCTACGAGCAGTACTTC. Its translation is CASSSDRGTYEQYF.

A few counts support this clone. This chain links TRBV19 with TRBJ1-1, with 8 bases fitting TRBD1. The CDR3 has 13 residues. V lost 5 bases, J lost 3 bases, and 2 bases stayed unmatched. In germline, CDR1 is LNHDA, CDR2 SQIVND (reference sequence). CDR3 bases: TGTGCCAGTAGTCAGGGGGCACACACTGAAGCTTTCTTT. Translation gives CASSQGAHTEAFF.

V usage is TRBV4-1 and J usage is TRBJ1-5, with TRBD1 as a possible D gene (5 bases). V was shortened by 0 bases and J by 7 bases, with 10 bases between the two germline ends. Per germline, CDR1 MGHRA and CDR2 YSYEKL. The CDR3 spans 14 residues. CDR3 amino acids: CASSQDRGIQPQHF. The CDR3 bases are TGCGCCAGCAGCCAAGATCGGGGGATACAGCCCCAGCATTTT.

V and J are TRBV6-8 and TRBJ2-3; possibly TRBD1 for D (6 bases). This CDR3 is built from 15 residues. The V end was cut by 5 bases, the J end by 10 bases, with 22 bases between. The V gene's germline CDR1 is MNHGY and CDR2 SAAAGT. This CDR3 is CASSKFVTGDDAQYF. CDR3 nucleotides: TGTGCCAGCAGTAAATTTGTGACAGGTGATGATGCGCAGTATTTT.

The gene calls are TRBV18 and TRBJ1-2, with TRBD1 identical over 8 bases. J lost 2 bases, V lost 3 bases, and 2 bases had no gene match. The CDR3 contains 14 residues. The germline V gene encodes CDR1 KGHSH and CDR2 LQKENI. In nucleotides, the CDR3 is TGTGCCAGCTCACCGGACAGGGAAAACTATGGCTACACCTTC. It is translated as CASSPDRENYGYTF. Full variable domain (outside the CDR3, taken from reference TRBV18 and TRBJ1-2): NAGVMQNPRHLVRRRGQEARLRCSPMKGHSHVYWYRQLPEEGLKFMVYLQKENIIDESGMPKERFSAEFPKEGPSILRIQQVVRGDSAAYFCASSPDRENYGYTFGSGTRLTVV.